The sequence of this TCR beta chain was determined in a study of molecular identifiers for immune sequencing clone quantification. Overall study findings and caveats: Clones above 20 RNA copies contained over 97% of effector molecules and under 1% of naive molecules. Sizes of clones that are highly expanded could be underestimated (if identical TCR molecules share a barcode).

Previously described methods and listed TCR primers were employed for the bulk TCR libraries. TCRdb itself ran the PCR reads through MiXCR, one entry per CDR3 protein. This sample carries about 510,000 distinct CDR3 sequences, about 26% of them seen once, and the ten largest clones take roughly 0.79%. The CDR3 loop spans 13 amino acids. Germline V lookup: CDR1 SNHLY, CDR2 FYNNEI. Remarks on this clonotype: Its specificity is unknown. This sequence may be a read error, since a much larger clone differs from it by one base.

Input material: naive CD8+ T cells from blood, with Jurkat cell RNA spiked in. Described subset: FACS-sorted CD8+CD4-CCR7+CD45RA+ naive T cells. The V gene is TRBV2, the J gene TRBJ2-1; D ambiguous. The TCR comes from a human donor in good health. Some libraries in this study had Jurkat cell RNA spiked in. For the CDR3, the DNA is TGTGCCAGCAGTGACCCCTTGTACAATAAGCAGTTCTTC. Translating gives CASSDPLYNKQFF.